Following are 3 T cell receptor beta chains from one sample sequenced in a study of Graves' ophthalmopathy and Graves' hyperthyroidism. For repertoire sequencing, the TCR beta CDR3 regions were amplified from RNA transcripts. After a first-round RT-PCR with HTBI primers, a second-round multiplex PCR was run. Via MiXCR, TCRdb re-called the multiplex PCR reads, giving one row per CDR3 protein. The sample lists roughly 1.1 million distinct CDR3 sequences; 35% to 45% were seen once. Sequencing input: peripheral blood or thyroid tissue (not recorded which). The receptors were gathered from an adult man with Graves' hyperthyroidism.

This clonotype was seen a few times. CDR3 nucleotide sequence: TGCGCCAGCAGTGAGCAGGGTGGCTACACCTTC. Its translation: CASSEQGGYTF. The rearrangement uses TRBV10-2 and TRBJ1-2, with D possibly TRBD1 on 5 matching bases. V gave up 2 bases and J gave up 7 bases, with 5 bases separating them. CDR3 length: 11 residues. Germline-derived CDR1 and CDR2 are WSHSY and SAAADI.

This clonotype has ten or more counts. The V call is TRBV7-2, the J call TRBJ1-1; 7 nucleotides line up with TRBD1. The CDR3 is 13 residues long. Trimming removed 7 bases from V and 4 bases from J; junction bases left unmatched: 6. CDR1 and CDR2 from the germline V gene are SGHTA and FQGNSA. CDR3 amino acids: CASISDRATEAFF. In DNA, the CDR3 is TGTGCCAGCATCTCAGACAGGGCCACTGAAGCTTTCTTT.

On this clonotype itself: This may stem from a read error, because a much larger clone lies one nucleotide away. V and J are TRBV14 and TRBJ1-1, with D hard to call. The CDR3 loop spans 16 amino acids. With 6 bases removed from V and 1 base from J, the gap between germline ends came to 18 bases. Germline V gene lookup returns CDR1 SGHDN and CDR2 FVKESK. CDR3 loop: CASSPRRAATNTEAFF. The CDR3 DNA reads as TGTGCCAGCAGTCCTCGTCGTGCGGCCACGAACACTGAAGCTTTCTTT.